Listed here are 23 T cell receptor beta chains from one sample, sequenced in a study of graft-versus-host responses after intestinal transplantation. Using immunoSEQ multiplex PCR, the repertoire was profiled, and TCRdb retains in-frame clones only, with some absent. The sample has around 12,000 clones, approximately 94% seen once. The source material was PBMCs, sampled about 34 months after intestinal transplantation. These receptors originate from a human patient who received an intestinal transplant, so some T cells may come from the graft donor.

This clone was seen only once. The rearrangement uses TRBV27 and TRBJ2-7, with 7 bases lining up with TRBD1. V was pared by 2 bases and J by 0 bases, with 4 bases of the junction left unmatched. Looked up from germline, CDR1 is MNHEY and CDR2 is SMNVEV (reference sequence). The CDR3 has 15 residues. CDR3 in amino acids: CASSLGTALSYEQYF. The CDR3 DNA sequence: TGTGCCAGCAGTTTAGGGACAGCCCTCTCCTACGAGCAGTACTTC.

The chain carries TRBV19 and TRBJ1-4; 7 bases agree with TRBD1. The trim removed 7 bases at V and 3 bases at J, leaving 5 bases unmatched. This CDR3 is 14 amino acids long. Germline-derived CDR1 and CDR2 are LNHDA and SQIVND (reference sequence). The CDR3 DNA reads TGTGCCAGTATACCACAGGGGCCTAATGAAAAACTGTTTTTT. The encoded protein is CASIPQGPNEKLFF.

The V call is TRBV27, the J call TRBJ2-7; D uncertain. Trimming stripped 4 bases from V and 2 bases from J, with 9 bases between. This CDR3 contains 13 residues. CDR1 and CDR2 (germline): MNHEY, SMNVEV (reference sequence). The CDR3 DNA follows: TGTGCCAGCAGTTGGTTGCCTACCTACGAGCAGTACTTC. Its translation is CASSWLPTYEQYF.

The chain is built from TRBV11-2 and TRBJ2-2, with D maybe TRBD2 (6 bases). V lost 5 bases to trimming and J lost 6 bases, with 10 bases between them. This CDR3 is built from 13 residues. Germline-derived CDR1 and CDR2 are SGHAT and FQNNGV. This CDR3 reads CASSVGGAGELFF. The CDR3 region has the DNA TGTGCCAGCAGCGTCGGCGGGGCCGGGGAGCTGTTTTTT. Together with reference TRBV11-2 and TRBJ2-2, the CDR3 gives the full variable domain: EAGVAQSPRYKIIEKRQSVAFWCNPISGHATLYWYQQILGQGPKLLIQFQNNGVVDDSQLPKDRFSAERLKGVDSTLKIQPAKLEDSAVYLCASSVGGAGELFFGEGSRLTVL.

In this sample, this clone turned up a few times. A junction boundary mismatches the germline segment, possibly from a read error. This rearrangement joins TRBV19 to TRBJ1-1, with D possibly matching TRBD1 (5 bases). Germline CDR1 and CDR2: LNHDA and SQIVND (reference sequence). There are 13 residues in the CDR3. CDR3: CASRMGPGTEAFF. The CDR3 nucleotides read TGTGCCAGTCGTATGGGGCCGGGAACTGAAGCTTTCTTT.

The J gene is TRBJ2-7, the V gene TRBV7-2; 9 bases fit TRBD1. Germline assignment: CDR1 SGHTA and CDR2 FQGNSA. The CDR3 sequence is 15 residues long. V dropped 5 bases and J dropped 2; count of bases not matched to a gene: 7. CDR3 nucleotide sequence: TGTGCCAGCAGCGAGTCCGGGACAGGGCCCTACGAGCAGTACTTC. Residues: CASSESGTGPYEQYF. Full variable domain (outside the CDR3, taken from reference TRBV7-2 and TRBJ2-7): GAGVSQSPSNKVTEKGKDVELRCDPISGHTALYWYRQSLGQGLEFLIYFQGNSAPDKSGLPSDRFSAERTGGSVSTLTIQRTQQEDSAVYLCASSESGTGPYEQYFGPGTRLTVT.

This clone occurred once. The rearrangement links TRBV5-5 to TRBJ2-7; D is uncertain. The CDR3 loop spans 15 amino acids. V dropped 1 base and J dropped 3 bases, with 14 bases sitting between them. Germline V gives CDR1 SGHKS, CDR2 YYEKEE (reference sequence). The CDR3 DNA reads as TGTGCCAGCAGCTTGTGGTCTGGACCCCTCTACGAGCAGTACTTC. Its translation: CASSLWSGPLYEQYF.

The rearrangement joins TRBV7-8 to TRBJ1-5; D is perhaps TRBD1 (5 bases). The CDR3 length is 21 residues. Germline CDR1 and CDR2: SGHVS and FQNEAQ. With 3 bases removed from V and 0 bases from J, the gap between germline ends came to 27 bases. The DNA of the CDR3 is TGTGCCAGCAGCTTTCATCATGGAAGAGGGGCCTCCTCCTATAGCAATCAGCCCCAGCATTTT. It translates to CASSFHHGRGASSYSNQPQHF. Complete variable domain (other parts from reference TRBV7-8 and TRBJ1-5): GAGVSQSPRYKVAKRGQDVALRCDPISGHVSLFWYQQALGQGPEFLTYFQNEAQLDKSGLPSDRFFAERPEGSVSTLKIQRTQQEDSAVYLCASSFHHGRGASSYSNQPQHFGDGTRLSIL.

The chain has TRBV6-5 and TRBJ1-2; perhaps TRBD1 as D (6 bases). Per germline, CDR1 MNHEY and CDR2 SVGAGI. V was clipped by 10 bases and J by 6 bases, with 12 bases between them. The CDR3 length is 11 residues. This chain's CDR3 is CAIIQGDGYTF. The CDR3 DNA reads as TGTGCCATTATACAGGGAGATGGCTACACCTTC.

The J gene is TRBJ2-7, the V gene TRBV6-6; tentative D call: TRBD1 (5 bases). In germline, CDR1 is MNHNY, CDR2 SVGAGI (reference sequence). V lost 8 bases and J 1 base, leaving 12 bases between the germline ends. The CDR3 covers 13 residues. CDR3 in amino acids: CASGARRSYEQYF. CDR3 DNA sequence: TGTGCCAGCGGGGCCAGGAGATCCTACGAGCAGTACTTC.

The chain uses TRBV2 and TRBJ1-3; no firm D call. This CDR3 has 15 amino acids. CDR1 and CDR2 (germline): SNHLY, FYNNEI. Trimming took off 3 bases at V and 0 bases at J, with 9 bases between the two ends. The CDR3 bases are TGTGCCAGCAGTGACCGGCGGGCCTCTGGAAACACCATATATTTT. The encoded protein is CASSDRRASGNTIYF.

The chain employs TRBV19 and TRBJ1-1; D possibly corresponds to TRBD1 (5 bases). Trimming shortened V by 7 bases and J by 4 bases, and 19 bases separated the two germline ends. This CDR3 comprises 15 residues. Germline-derived CDR1 and CDR2 are LNHDA and SQIVND (reference sequence). CDR3 coding DNA: TGTGCCAGTACCGCGCGCGGGGGGTCCGGCACTGAAGCTTTCTTT. It translates to CASTARGGSGTEAFF.

This rearrangement joins TRBV18 to TRBJ1-1; TRBD1 might be the D (6 bases). In germline, CDR1 is KGHSH, CDR2 LQKENI. CDR3 size: 12 residues. V was cut by 6 bases and J by 8 bases, with 13 bases left in between. The CDR3 sequence is CASSLQGAEAFF. CDR3 nucleotides: TGTGCCAGCTCCCTACAGGGAGCCGAAGCTTTCTTT.

The chain couples TRBV4-1 to TRBJ1-5; D is unresolved. The germline V and J ends were trimmed by 0 bases and 6 bases, with 6 bases remaining between them. Germline CDR1 is MGHRA and CDR2 is YSYEKL. This CDR3 spans 13 amino acids. The CDR3 bases are TGCGCCAGCAGCCAAGAATGGGGTCAGCCCCAGCATTTT. It encodes CASSQEWGQPQHF.

The V gene is TRBV27, the J gene TRBJ1-6; 7 bases match TRBD1. V gave up 4 bases and J gave up 8 bases; unmatched junction bases: 8. CDR3 length: 15 amino acids. Germline loops: CDR1 MNHEY, CDR2 SMNVEV (reference sequence). The CDR3: CASSYLTGTDSPLHF. Here the CDR3 DNA reads TGTGCCAGCAGTTACCTGACAGGGACCGATTCACCCCTCCACTTT.

V and J are TRBV11-2 and TRBJ1-1; D may be TRBD1 (6 bases). The CDR3 consists of 15 residues. Trimming shortened V by 1 base and J by 8 bases, and 17 bases separated the two germline ends. Germline CDR1 SGHAT, CDR2 FQNNGV. This chain's CDR3 is CASSLGGGRRSEAFF. CDR3 in DNA: TGTGCCAGCAGCTTAGGGGGGGGGCGGCGCTCCGAAGCTTTCTTT.

The chain is built from TRBV7-6 and TRBJ2-2, with D perhaps given as TRBD1 or TRBD2 (6 bases each). The V gene lost 4 bases and the J gene lost 6 bases, with 24 bases spanning the gap. Germline CDR1 is SGHVS and CDR2 is FNYEAQ. This CDR3 has 18 residues. CDR3 amino acids: CASSSHIRRDTVSGELFF. CDR3 coding DNA: TGTGCCAGCAGCTCCCATATAAGGCGGGACACCGTATCCGGGGAGCTGTTTTTT.

The chain couples TRBV11-1 to TRBJ1-1, with D hard to call. CDR3 length: 16 amino acids. Deletions cut 2 bases from V and 4 bases from J, with 17 bases between. The germline CDR1 and CDR2 sequences are SGHAT and FQDESV (reference sequence). In DNA form, the CDR3 reads TGTGCCAGCAGCTTAATCGCGACAATGAGTCCCACTGAAGCTTTCTTT. Translating it yields CASSLIATMSPTEAFF.

J is TRBJ2-1 and V is TRBV7-2, with unresolved D. Germline CDR1 SGHTA, CDR2 FQGNSA. Trimming cost V 5 bases and J 8 bases, with 19 bases left between them. The length of the CDR3 is 15 residues. The CDR3, as DNA: TGTGCCAGCAGCCCCGGTGGTAGCCTAGTCCATGAGCAGTTCTTC. Its protein is CASSPGGSLVHEQFF.

The chain recombines TRBV10-3 with TRBJ1-3; 7 bases are shared with TRBD1. The germline V gene encodes CDR1 ENHRY and CDR2 SYGVKD. There are 15 residues in the CDR3. The V gene end was trimmed by 6 bases and the J gene end by 0 bases; junction bases not matched to a gene: 5. CDR3 protein: CAISPDRVSGNTIYF. CDR3 coding DNA: TGTGCCATCAGCCCTGACAGGGTCTCTGGAAACACCATATATTTT.

This chain uses TRBV4-2 with TRBJ2-2; TRBD1 might be the D (6 bases). Trimming pared 1 base from V and 3 bases from J, leaving 9 bases between. CDR3 length: 15 amino acids. Germline V gives CDR1 LGHNA, CDR2 YNFKEQ. The CDR3 DNA reads TGTGCCAGCAGCCAAGGGGCAGGGGACACCGGGGAGCTGTTTTTT. Its translation: CASSQGAGDTGELFF.

The V gene is TRBV5-4, the J gene TRBJ1-1, with a possible D match to TRBD1 (6 bases). Trimming cost V 4 bases and J 3 bases, with 13 bases left between them. The V gene's germline CDR1 is SGHNT and CDR2 YYREEE (reference sequence). The CDR3 consists of 14 residues. The CDR3 loop reads CASSRDRRDTEAFF. The CDR3 nucleotides read TGTGCCAGCAGCCGCGACAGGCGGGACACTGAAGCTTTCTTT.

This sequence joins TRBV11-2 and TRBJ1-1; D possibly corresponds to TRBD1 (5 bases). This CDR3 has 14 amino acids. The V end was cut by 5 bases, the J end by 1 base, with 11 bases between. CDR1 is SGHAT, CDR2 FQNNGV, per germline. The DNA of the CDR3 is TGTGCCAGCAGCGGCTCGACAGAGAACACTGAAGCTTTCTTT. This codes for CASSGSTENTEAFF.